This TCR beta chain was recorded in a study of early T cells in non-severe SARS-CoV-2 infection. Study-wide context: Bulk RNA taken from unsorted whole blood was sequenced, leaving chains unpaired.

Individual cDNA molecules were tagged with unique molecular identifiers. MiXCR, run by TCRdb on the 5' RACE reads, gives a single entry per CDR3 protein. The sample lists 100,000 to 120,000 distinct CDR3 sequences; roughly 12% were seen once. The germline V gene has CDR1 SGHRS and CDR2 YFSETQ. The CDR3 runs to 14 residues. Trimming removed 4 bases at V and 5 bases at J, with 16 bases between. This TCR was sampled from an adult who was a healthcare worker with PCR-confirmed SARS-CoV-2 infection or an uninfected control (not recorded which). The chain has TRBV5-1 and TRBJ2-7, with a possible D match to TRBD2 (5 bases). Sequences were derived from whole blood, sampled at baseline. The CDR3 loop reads CASSPGYPINEQYF. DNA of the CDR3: TGCGCCAGCAGCCCGGGGTACCCTATCAACGAGCAGTACTTC.